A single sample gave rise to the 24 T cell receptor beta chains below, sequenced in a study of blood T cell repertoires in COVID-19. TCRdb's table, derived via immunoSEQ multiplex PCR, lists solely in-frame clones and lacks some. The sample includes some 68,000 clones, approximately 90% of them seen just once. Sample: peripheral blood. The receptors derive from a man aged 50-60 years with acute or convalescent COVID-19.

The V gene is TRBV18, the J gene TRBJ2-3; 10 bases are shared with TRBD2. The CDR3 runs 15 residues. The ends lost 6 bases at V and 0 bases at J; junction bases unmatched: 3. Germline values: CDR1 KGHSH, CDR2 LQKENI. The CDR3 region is CASSSTSGSTDTQYF. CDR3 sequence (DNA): TGTGCCAGCTCGTCGACTAGCGGGAGCACAGATACGCAGTATTTT.

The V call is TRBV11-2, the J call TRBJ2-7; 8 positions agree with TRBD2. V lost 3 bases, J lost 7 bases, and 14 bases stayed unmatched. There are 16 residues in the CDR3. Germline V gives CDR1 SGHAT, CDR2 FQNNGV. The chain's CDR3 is CASSLGSGLATWEQYV. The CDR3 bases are TGTGCCAGCAGCTTGGGGTCAGGACTAGCTACCTGGGAGCAGTACGTC.

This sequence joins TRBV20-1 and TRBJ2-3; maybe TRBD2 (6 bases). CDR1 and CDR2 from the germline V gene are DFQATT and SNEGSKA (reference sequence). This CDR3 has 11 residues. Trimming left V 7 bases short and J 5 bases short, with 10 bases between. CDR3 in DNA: TGCAGTGGATTCGGGGGAGATACGCAGTATTTT. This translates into CSGFGGDTQYF.

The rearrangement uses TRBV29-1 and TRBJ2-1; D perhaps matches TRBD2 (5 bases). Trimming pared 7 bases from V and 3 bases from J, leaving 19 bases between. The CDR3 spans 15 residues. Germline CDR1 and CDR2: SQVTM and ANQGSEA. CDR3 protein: CSGAGGAHNYNEQFF. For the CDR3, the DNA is TGCAGCGGGGCTGGAGGTGCGCATAACTACAATGAGCAGTTCTTC.

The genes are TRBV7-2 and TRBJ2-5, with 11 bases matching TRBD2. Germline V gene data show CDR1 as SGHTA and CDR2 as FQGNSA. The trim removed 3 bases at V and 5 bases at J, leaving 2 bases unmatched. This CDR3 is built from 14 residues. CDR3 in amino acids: CASSLGLAVETQYF. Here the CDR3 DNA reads TGTGCCAGCAGCTTGGGACTAGCGGTGGAGACCCAGTACTTC.

Here the CDR3 DNA reads TGTGCCAGCAACCTGGACAGGCCAAATCAGCCCCAGCATTTT. This translates into CASNLDRPNQPQHF. This chain connects TRBV28 to TRBJ1-5; TRBD1 aligns across 7 bases. Germline CDR1 is MDHEN and CDR2 is SYDVKM. The CDR3 has 14 amino acids. V shed 7 bases and J 4 bases; nucleotides not matched to a gene: 7.

The CDR3 spells CASSLFEGAGAGTDTQYF. The CDR3 nucleotides are TGTGCCAGCAGCTTGTTTGAGGGGGCCGGGGCCGGCACAGATACGCAGTATTTT. V gene TRBV5-6 combines with J gene TRBJ2-3; 7 nucleotides line up with TRBD1. Germline CDR1 reads SGHDT; CDR2 reads YYEEEE. After removal of 1 base from V and 1 base from J, the junction contained 12 bases not matched to a gene. There are 18 residues in the CDR3.

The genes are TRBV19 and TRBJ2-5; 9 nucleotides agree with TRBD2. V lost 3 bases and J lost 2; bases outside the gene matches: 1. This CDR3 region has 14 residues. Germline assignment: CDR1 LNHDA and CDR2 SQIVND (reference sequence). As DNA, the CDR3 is TGTGCCAGTAGTATCGCGGGAGGGCAAGAGACCCAGTACTTC. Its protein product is CASSIAGGQETQYF. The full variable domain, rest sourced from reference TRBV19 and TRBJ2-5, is DGGITQSPKYLFRKEGQNVTLSCEQNLNHDAMYWYRQDPGQGLRLIYYSQIVNDFQKGDIAEGYSVSREKKESFPLTVTSAQKNPTAFYLCASSIAGGQETQYFGPGTRLLVL.

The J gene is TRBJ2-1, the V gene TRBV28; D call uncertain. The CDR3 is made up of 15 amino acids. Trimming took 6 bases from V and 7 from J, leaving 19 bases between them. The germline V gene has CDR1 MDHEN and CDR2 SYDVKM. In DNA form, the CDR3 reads TGTGCCAGCAGCCCCTTCGAGAACGTCAGGAATGAGCAGTTCTTC. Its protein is CASSPFENVRNEQFF.

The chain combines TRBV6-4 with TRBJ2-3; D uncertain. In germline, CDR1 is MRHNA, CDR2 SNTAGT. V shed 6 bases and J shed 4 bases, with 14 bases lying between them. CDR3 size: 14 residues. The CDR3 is CASRSVSSADTQYF. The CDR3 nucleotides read TGTGCCAGCAGATCCGTTAGTTCCGCAGATACGCAGTATTTT.

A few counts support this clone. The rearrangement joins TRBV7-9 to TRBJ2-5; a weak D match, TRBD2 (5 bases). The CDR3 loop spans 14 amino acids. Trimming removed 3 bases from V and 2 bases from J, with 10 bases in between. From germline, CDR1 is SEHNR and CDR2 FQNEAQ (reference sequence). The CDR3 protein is CASSFRTGQETQYF. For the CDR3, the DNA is TGTGCCAGCAGCTTCCGGACTGGGCAAGAGACCCAGTACTTC.

The CDR3 protein is CASSSVTGAAGDYTF. CDR3 DNA: TGTGCCAGCAGCTCCGTCACGGGTGCCGCCGGGGACTACACCTTC. The chain is built from TRBV7-9 and TRBJ1-2; D is ambiguous. This CDR3 contains 15 residues. The germline CDR1 and CDR2 sequences are SEHNR and FQNEAQ (reference sequence). The V and J ends lost 4 bases and 10 bases respectively, with 22 bases between them.

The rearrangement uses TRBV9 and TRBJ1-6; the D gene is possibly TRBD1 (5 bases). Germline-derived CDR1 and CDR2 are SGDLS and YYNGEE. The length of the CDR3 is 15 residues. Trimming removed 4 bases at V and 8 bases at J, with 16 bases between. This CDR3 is CASSTSGTLDSPLHF. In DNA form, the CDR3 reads TGTGCCAGCAGCACCTCCGGGACTCTCGATTCACCCCTCCACTTT.

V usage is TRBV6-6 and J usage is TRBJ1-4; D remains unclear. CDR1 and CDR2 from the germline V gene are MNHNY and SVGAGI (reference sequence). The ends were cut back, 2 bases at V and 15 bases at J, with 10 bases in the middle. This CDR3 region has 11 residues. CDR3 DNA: TGTGCCAGCAGTTACCATCTCCGGGTGTTTTTT. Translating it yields CASSYHLRVFF.

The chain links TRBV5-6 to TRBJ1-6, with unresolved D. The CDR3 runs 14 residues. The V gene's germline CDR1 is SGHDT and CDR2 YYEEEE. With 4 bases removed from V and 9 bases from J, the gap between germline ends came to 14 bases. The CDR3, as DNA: TGTGCCAGCAGCCCAGGAGGTAGTGGTTCACCCCTCCACTTT. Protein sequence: CASSPGGSGSPLHF.

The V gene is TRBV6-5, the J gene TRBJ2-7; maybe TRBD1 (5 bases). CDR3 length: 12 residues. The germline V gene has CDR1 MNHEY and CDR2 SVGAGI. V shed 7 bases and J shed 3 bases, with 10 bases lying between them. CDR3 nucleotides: TGTGCCAGCACCCAGACAGTCTACGAGCAGTACGTC. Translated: CASTQTVYEQYV.

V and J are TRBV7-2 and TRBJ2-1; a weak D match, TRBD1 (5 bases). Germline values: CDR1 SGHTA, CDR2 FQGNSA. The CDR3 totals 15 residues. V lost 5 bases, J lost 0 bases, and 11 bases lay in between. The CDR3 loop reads CASSGHLISYNEQFF. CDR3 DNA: TGTGCCAGCAGCGGACACCTAATCTCCTACAATGAGCAGTTCTTC.

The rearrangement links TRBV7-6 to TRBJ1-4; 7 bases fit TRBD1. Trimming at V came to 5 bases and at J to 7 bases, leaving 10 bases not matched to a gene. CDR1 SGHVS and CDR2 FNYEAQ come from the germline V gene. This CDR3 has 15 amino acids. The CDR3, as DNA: TGTGCCAGCAGCCCAACAGGGGTTTGGAGTGAAAAACTGTTTTTT. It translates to CASSPTGVWSEKLFF.

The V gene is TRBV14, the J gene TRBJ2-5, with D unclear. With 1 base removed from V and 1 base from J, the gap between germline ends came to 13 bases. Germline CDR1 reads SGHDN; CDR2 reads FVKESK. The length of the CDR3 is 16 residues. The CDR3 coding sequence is TGTGCCAGCAGCCAAGCTCTCCCAGGAATCCAAGAGACCCAGTACTTC. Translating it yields CASSQALPGIQETQYF.

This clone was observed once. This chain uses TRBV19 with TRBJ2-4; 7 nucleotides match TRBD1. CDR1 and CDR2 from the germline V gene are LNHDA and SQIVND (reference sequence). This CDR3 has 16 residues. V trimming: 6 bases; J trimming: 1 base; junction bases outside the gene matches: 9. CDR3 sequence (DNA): TGTGCCAGTAGGGAGAGACAGGGTGGTGCCAAAAACATTCAGTACTTC. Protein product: CASRERQGGAKNIQYF. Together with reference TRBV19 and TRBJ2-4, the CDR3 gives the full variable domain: DGGITQSPKYLFRKEGQNVTLSCEQNLNHDAMYWYRQDPGQGLRLIYYSQIVNDFQKGDIAEGYSVSREKKESFPLTVTSAQKNPTAFYLCASRERQGGAKNIQYFGAGTRLSVL.

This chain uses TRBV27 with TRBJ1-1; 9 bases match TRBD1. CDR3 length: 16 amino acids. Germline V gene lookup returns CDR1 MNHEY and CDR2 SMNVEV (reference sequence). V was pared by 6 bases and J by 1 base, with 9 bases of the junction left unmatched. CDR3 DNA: TGTGCCAGCAGACCGGGACAGGGCACACCGAACACTGAAGCTTTCTTT. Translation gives CASRPGQGTPNTEAFF.

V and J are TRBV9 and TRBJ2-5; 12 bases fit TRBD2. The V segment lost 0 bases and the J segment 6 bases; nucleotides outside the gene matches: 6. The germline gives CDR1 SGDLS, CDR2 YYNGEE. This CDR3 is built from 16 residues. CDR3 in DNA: TGTGCCAGCAGCGTAGAAACTAGCGGGAGGTTAAAGACCCAGTACTTC. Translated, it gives CASSVETSGRLKTQYF.

The CDR3 bases are TGTGCCAGTAGTAACTTAGGACAGGGGGCGTCGGGCACTGAAGCTTTCTTT. It is translated as CASSNLGQGASGTEAFF. This chain links TRBV19 with TRBJ1-1; TRBD1 matches at 11 bases. Germline V gene data show CDR1 as LNHDA and CDR2 as SQIVND (reference sequence). After removal of 4 bases from V and 4 bases from J, the junction contained 11 bases not matched to a gene. The length of the CDR3 is 17 residues.

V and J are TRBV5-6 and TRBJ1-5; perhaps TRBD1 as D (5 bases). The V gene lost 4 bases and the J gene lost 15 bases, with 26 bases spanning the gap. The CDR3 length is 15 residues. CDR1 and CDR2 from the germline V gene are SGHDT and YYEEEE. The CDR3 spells CASSKRVGGIPFWHF. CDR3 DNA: TGTGCCAGCAGCAAACGGGTCGGGGGGATTCCTTTCTGGCATTTT.